This section outlines one T cell receptor (beta chain) sequence together with its context. This specimen belongs to a study of cytomegalovirus exposure and HLA in healthy donors. At the time of sampling, donors were nominally healthy, though unrecorded immune exposures were likely. Both 60 Vbeta primers and 13 Jbeta primers went into the PCR. The method was immunoSEQ multiplex PCR; TCRdb's version includes in-frame clones alone and lacks a portion of them. The table lists 150,000 to 200,000 clones, with roughly 0.83% in the top ten. The CDR3 covers 16 residues. Trimming took off 4 bases at V and 3 bases at J, with 17 bases between the two ends. Per the germline V gene, CDR1 is SGHKS and CDR2 is YYEKEE (reference sequence).

Sequenced material: PBMCs. This receptor was obtained from a woman aged 18-29 years in good health and CMV-seropositive. The V gene is TRBV5-5, the J gene TRBJ1-5, with D perhaps TRBD1 (6 bases). The DNA of the CDR3 is TGTGCCAGCAGCCAAGAACAAACAGGGCCCAATCAGCCCCAGCATTTT. Its protein product is CASSQEQTGPNQPQHF.